The source of this T cell receptor (beta chain) is a study of CD8 T cells in ankylosing spondylitis. Study-wide results and limits: Matched ankylosing spondylitis synovial fluid reportedly showed significant enrichment of disease-linked clones. The study identified a TCR beta motif of about eight highly homologous variants that appeared characteristic of ankylosing spondylitis blood. Disease-linked clones bore a CD8+ phenotype, appearing relatively rarely in peripheral blood. Reactive arthritis synovial fluid and blood previously showed some of these motif variants.

Preparation of TCR beta libraries was done by quantitative 5'-RACE with molecular barcodes. TCRdb redid the calling of the 5' RACE reads with MiXCR, one entry per CDR3 protein. Counted here are more than 100,000 distinct CDR3 sequences, roughly a sixth occurring once; the ten biggest clones make up roughly a third. This clonotype was seen repeatedly, ten times or more. The antigen is not known. V was shortened by 6 bases and J by 4 bases, with 4 bases between the two germline ends. Per the germline V gene, CDR1 is MDHEN and CDR2 is SYDVKM. CDR3 length equals 11 residues. The specimen was blood, either unsorted or a sorted T cell fraction (not recorded which). The chain carries TRBV28 and TRBJ2-1; D unresolved. The receptor comes from a male donor with ankylosing spondylitis. The DNA of the CDR3 is TGTGCCAGCAGATGGTACAATGAGCAGTTCTTC. Residues: CASRWYNEQFF. Filled out from reference TRBV28 and TRBJ2-1, the complete variable domain reads DVKVTQSSRYLVKRTGEKVFLECVQDMDHENMFWYRQDPGLGLRLIYFSYDVKMKEKGDIPEGYSVSREKKERFSLILESASTNQTSMYLCASRWYNEQFFGPGTRLTVL.